This TCR beta chain was captured in a study of T cell responses to AZD1222 COVID-19 vaccine. Germline-derived CDR1 and CDR2 are KGHSH and LQKENI. CDR3 size: 13 residues. Trimming cost V 6 bases and J 7 bases, with 13 bases left between them. Measured with immunoSEQ multiplex PCR; TCRdb has only the in-frame clones, and not every one. The data show tens of thousands of clones, with about 80% seen just once and around 15% held by the top ten. This chain connects TRBV18 to TRBJ1-5; the D gene is possibly TRBD1 (5 bases). The specimen comprised peripheral blood, sampled 28 days after the second AZD1222 dose. The TCR comes from an adult who received the AZD1222 COVID-19 vaccine. The CDR3 sequence: CASSRGRVQPQHF. The CDR3 nucleotides read TGTGCCAGCTCTCGGGGGAGAGTCCAGCCCCAGCATTTT.